Described below is a single T cell receptor beta chain sequence and its context. Its antigen is undetermined. The data are from a study of cytomegalovirus exposure and HLA in healthy donors. Turning to the study itself: The roughly 120 validation repertoires, a later analysis reported, used the same platform as the 600 to 850 repertoires from the first cohort.

Overall study findings and caveats: The study put 150 to 200 TCR beta chains on its list as cytomegalovirus-associated. Reports credit the classifier with highly specific, highly sensitive diagnosis of cytomegalovirus status.

Using immunoSEQ multiplex PCR, the repertoire was profiled, and TCRdb retains in-frame clones only, with some absent. This sample has some 120,000 clones, with roughly nine tenths found just once. The V end was cut by 2 bases, the J end by 4 bases, with 12 bases between. The CDR3 is 14 residues long. The germline V gene has CDR1 SGHNT and CDR2 YYREEE (reference sequence). Sequencing input: PBMCs. The chain joins TRBV5-4 to TRBJ1-2, with a possible D match to TRBD1 (5 bases). This clonotype was sampled from a woman aged 18-30 years in good health and CMV-seronegative. The CDR3 region has the DNA TGTGCCAGCAGCTTTGCAGGGTTGGCCTATGGCTACACCTTC. Protein: CASSFAGLAYGYTF.